The next 7 T cell receptor beta chains were all read from a single sample in a study of cytotoxic CD8 clonotypes in ibrutinib-treated CLL. Data came from immunoSEQ multiplex PCR; TCRdb stores just in-frame clones and leaves some out. The top ten clones hold roughly 5% of a sample with over 250,000 clones, approximately 76% of them seen once. Here the sequenced sample was PBMCs, taken at disease progression, from a patient treated with ibrutinib. The receptors were gathered from a human donor with chronic lymphocytic leukemia.

This chain connects TRBV20-1 to TRBJ1-3, with D hard to call. Deletions cut 5 bases from V and 7 bases from J, with 9 bases between. Per the germline V gene, CDR1 is DFQATT and CDR2 is SNEGSKA (reference sequence). This CDR3 contains 11 residues. CDR3 sequence reads: CSAYSLNTIYF. As DNA, the CDR3 is TGCAGTGCTTATAGTCTGAACACCATATATTTT.

There are a few counts of this clone. The V and J genes are TRBV6-5 and TRBJ2-7; the match to TRBD1 covers 9 bases. Germline V gene lookup returns CDR1 MNHEY and CDR2 SVGAGI. V dropped 5 bases and J dropped 3; count of bases not matched to a gene: 5. The CDR3 consists of 14 residues. As DNA, the CDR3 is TGTGCCAGCAGTCCACTGACAGGGGGCTACGAGCAGTACTTC. Protein sequence: CASSPLTGGYEQYF.

CDR3 region: CASSSGTGGYTF. CDR3 in DNA: TGTGCCAGCAGCTCAGGGACAGGTGGCTACACCTTC. The chain combines TRBV11-2 with TRBJ1-2, with 8 bases lining up with TRBD1. Germline CDR1 SGHAT, CDR2 FQNNGV. Trimming cost V 4 bases and J 7 bases; bases outside gene matches: 2. This CDR3 comprises 12 residues.

The chain has TRBV7-2 and TRBJ1-1; TRBD1 matches at 10 bases. In germline, CDR1 is SGHTA, CDR2 FQGNSA. The CDR3 contains 15 residues. The V gene end was trimmed by 5 bases and the J gene end by 3 bases; junction bases not matched to a gene: 6. This CDR3 reads CASSNKDRGDTEAFF. DNA of the CDR3: TGTGCCAGCAGCAATAAGGACAGGGGGGACACTGAAGCTTTCTTT.

This sequence joins TRBV18 and TRBJ2-5; 7 bases fit TRBD2. There are 14 residues in the CDR3. Unmatched junction bases numbered 8, after V lost 1 base and J lost 9 bases. CDR1 and CDR2 from the germline V gene are KGHSH and LQKENI. CDR3 coding DNA: TGTGCCAGCTCACCACGGGTCCGACGGGGGGCCCAGTACTTC. It encodes CASSPRVRRGAQYF.

This sequence joins TRBV27 and TRBJ1-1; the D gene is possibly TRBD1 (5 bases). This CDR3 comprises 11 residues. Germline V gene sequence: CDR1 MNHEY, CDR2 SMNVEV (reference sequence). The V gene lost 7 bases and the J gene lost 7 bases, with 10 bases spanning the gap. CDR3 amino acids: CASKGRGEAFF. The CDR3 coding sequence is TGTGCCAGCAAGGGGAGGGGTGAAGCTTTCTTT.

V and J are TRBV4-1 and TRBJ2-3; tentatively, D is TRBD2 (6 bases). CDR1 is MGHRA and CDR2 is YSYEKL in the germline V gene. CDR3 size: 13 residues. Trimming removed 10 bases at V and 2 bases at J, with 13 bases between. DNA of the CDR3: TGCGCCAACTTTACTAGCCCCACAGATACGCAGTATTTT. Translating it yields CANFTSPTDTQYF.